The 18 T cell receptor beta chains reported below all come from one sample, sequenced in a study of persistence of HIV-infected CD4 T cells. These receptors have no known antigen. Sequencing used immunoSEQ version 4 in survey mode. Profiled with immunoSEQ multiplex PCR; TCRdb holds only in-frame clones, not every one. The sample carries about 37,000 clones, roughly 90% recorded once. This nonspecific control used anti-CD3/anti-CD28 bead stimulation of CD4+ T cells. Sorting of responding CD4+ T cells relied on upregulated CD40 ligand together with CD69. The sequences come from CD4+ T cells sorted from PBMCs after 18-hour stimulation, collected from a patient who received antiretroviral therapy. These TCRs come from an adult man with HIV who was CMV-seropositive.

This clone was observed once. As DNA, the CDR3 is TGTGCCAGCAGACATCCCGGACCTATGAACACTGAAGCTTTCTTT. Amino acids: CASRHPGPMNTEAFF. The rearrangement joins TRBV6-1 to TRBJ1-1; D uncertain. Trimming pared 6 bases from V and 0 bases from J, leaving 14 bases between. Germline lookup yields CDR1 MNHNS and CDR2 SASEGT. CDR3 size: 15 residues.

The chain employs TRBV5-5 and TRBJ2-2, with 10 bases aligning to TRBD1. Germline lookup yields CDR1 SGHKS and CDR2 YYEKEE (reference sequence). This CDR3 region has 16 residues. V was clipped by 4 bases and J by 4 bases; unmatched bases: 7. For the CDR3, the DNA is TGTGCCAGCAGCCCTAGACAGGGGGCCGTCACCGGGGAGCTGTTTTTT. Translated, it gives CASSPRQGAVTGELFF.

The chain has TRBV7-2 and TRBJ2-7; TRBD2 is a possible D gene (5 bases). This CDR3 has 15 residues. Germline-derived CDR1 and CDR2 are SGHTA and FQGNSA. Trimming took 4 bases from V and 0 from J, leaving 13 bases between them. CDR3: CASSSRTESSYEQYF. CDR3 nucleotide sequence: TGTGCCAGCAGCTCCCGGACTGAGAGCTCCTACGAGCAGTACTTC.

V usage is TRBV7-8 and J usage is TRBJ2-1; D uncertain. Germline V gene sequence: CDR1 SGHVS, CDR2 FQNEAQ. The CDR3 consists of 16 residues. The V gene lost 2 bases and the J gene lost 0 bases, with 11 bases spanning the gap. The CDR3 region has the DNA TGTGCCAGCAGCTTAAGTGGGGTCCCCTCCTACAATGAGCAGTTCTTC. The encoded protein is CASSLSGVPSYNEQFF. Looking up the rest from reference TRBV7-8 and TRBJ2-1 gives the full variable domain: GAGVSQSPRYKVAKRGQDVALRCDPISGHVSLFWYQQALGQGPEFLTYFQNEAQLDKSGLPSDRFFAERPEGSVSTLKIQRTQQEDSAVYLCASSLSGVPSYNEQFFGPGTRLTVL.

The chain combines TRBV6-5 with TRBJ1-1, with 9 bases lining up with TRBD1. CDR1 is MNHEY, CDR2 SVGAGI, per germline. The V and J ends lost 7 bases and 1 base, in that order; junction bases with no gene match: 7. CDR3 size: 15 residues. As DNA, the CDR3 is TGTGCCAGCACCAAAACGACAGGGGGGAACACTGAAGCTTTCTTT. It translates to CASTKTTGGNTEAFF.

V gene TRBV18 combines with J gene TRBJ2-7; 15 bases line up with TRBD2. The CDR3 runs to 16 residues. Germline V gene data show CDR1 as KGHSH and CDR2 as LQKENI. Germline trimming cut 3 bases from V and 4 bases from J; bases unmatched to any gene: 4. The CDR3 region is CASSPPGTSGRYEQYF. CDR3 sequence (DNA): TGTGCCAGCTCACCTCCCGGGACTAGCGGGAGGTACGAGCAGTACTTC.

The rearrangement links TRBV19 to TRBJ1-1; perhaps TRBD1 as D (5 bases). CDR1 is LNHDA, CDR2 SQIVND, per germline (reference sequence). The CDR3 covers 14 residues. The V and J ends lost 8 bases and 6 bases respectively, with 19 bases between them. The CDR3 DNA reads as TGTGCCAGTCGGAATTTAGGGGAAGGCGCTGAAGCTTTCTTT. Its translation: CASRNLGEGAEAFF.

The V and J genes are TRBV5-6 and TRBJ2-7; D call uncertain. The CDR3 loop spans 12 amino acids. V was pared by 0 bases and J by 6 bases, with 7 bases between. Germline V gives CDR1 SGHDT, CDR2 YYEEEE. CDR3 sequence reads: CASSLGGIEQYF. The CDR3 bases are TGTGCCAGCAGCTTGGGGGGAATCGAGCAGTACTTC. Looking up the rest from reference TRBV5-6 and TRBJ2-7 gives the full variable domain: DAGVTQSPTHLIKTRGQQVTLRCSPKSGHDTVSWYQQALGQGPQFIFQYYEEEERQRGNFPDRFSGHQFPNYSSELNVNALLLGDSALYLCASSLGGIEQYFGPGTRLTVT.

This clone was counted only a few times. The rearrangement uses TRBV7-3 and TRBJ1-3, with TRBD1 matching over 10 bases. The CDR3 has 15 amino acids. V was clipped by 4 bases and J by 2 bases; unmatched bases: 2. Germline-derived CDR1 and CDR2 are SGHTA and FQGTGA. The CDR3 nucleotides are TGTGCCAGCAGCTATGGGACAGGGGCTGGAAACACCATATATTTT. Encoded protein: CASSYGTGAGNTIYF.

The rearrangement uses TRBV7-2 and TRBJ2-3; 8 nucleotides line up with TRBD1. The germline gives CDR1 SGHTA, CDR2 FQGNSA. V lost 4 bases to trimming and J lost 5 bases; unmatched junction nucleotides: 14. This CDR3 has 17 amino acids. CDR3 region: CASSSQSLRGHGDTQYF. Written as DNA, the CDR3 is TGTGCCAGCAGCTCTCAGTCACTCAGGGGGCATGGAGATACGCAGTATTTT.

The chain joins TRBV6-1 to TRBJ1-1; D is uncertain. The CDR3 is 14 amino acids. Between the trimmed V and J ends, which lost 0 bases and 1 base, there was a span of 6 bases. Germline CDR1 reads MNHNS; CDR2 reads SASEGT. CDR3 bases: TGTGCCAGCAGTGAAGCGGGGAAGAACACTGAAGCTTTCTTT. This encodes CASSEAGKNTEAFF.

This clone appeared a few times. The J gene is TRBJ2-7, the V gene TRBV14; D not resolved. Germline V lookup: CDR1 SGHDN, CDR2 FVKESK. The CDR3 is 14 residues long. V was pared by 4 bases and J by 3 bases, with 13 bases between. CDR3 nucleotide sequence: TGTGCCAGCAGCCGGGGTCCCGTGGGCTACGAGCAGTACTTC. It specifies CASSRGPVGYEQYF.

This chain uses TRBV2 with TRBJ1-5; D is unresolved. Trimming removed 6 bases from V and 7 bases from J, with 16 bases in between. The CDR3 contains 14 residues. The germline V gene encodes CDR1 SNHLY and CDR2 FYNNEI. This CDR3 is CASSFLKGGQPQHF. CDR3 bases: TGTGCCAGCAGCTTCCTAAAAGGCGGCCAGCCCCAGCATTTT.

The chain combines TRBV3-1 (or the pseudogene TRBV3-2) with TRBJ2-3; 8 bases are a match to TRBD2. This CDR3 spans 14 amino acids. Germline trimming cut 5 bases from V and 8 bases from J; bases unmatched to any gene: 9. The germline V gene encodes CDR1 LGHDT and CDR2 YNNKEL (reference sequence). CDR3 residues: CASSRRGAEATQYF. CDR3 sequence (DNA): TGTGCCAGCAGCAGGCGGGGGGCGGAGGCTACGCAGTATTTT.

The rearrangement uses TRBV4-1 and TRBJ1-4; 7 bases are a match to TRBD1. Germline V CDR1 and CDR2: MGHRA, YSYEKL. This CDR3 is built from 13 residues. The ends lost 2 bases at V and 7 bases at J; junction bases unmatched: 1. CDR3 DNA: TGCGCCAGCAGCCAAAGGGACAGTGAAAAACTGTTTTTT. It codes for CASSQRDSEKLFF.

The CDR3 DNA reads TGTGCCAGCAGTGAAGTGGCAGGACCTCCCTATGGCTACACCTTC. It yields the protein CASSEVAGPPYGYTF. The chain combines TRBV6-1 with TRBJ1-2; D ambiguous. The length of the CDR3 is 15 residues. Germline V lookup: CDR1 MNHNS, CDR2 SASEGT. V lost 1 base and J 4 bases, leaving 13 bases between the germline ends.

This clone has a single count. The chain uses TRBV5-6 and TRBJ2-1; 7 bases map to TRBD1. Germline V gene sequence: CDR1 SGHDT, CDR2 YYEEEE. Trimming at V came to 2 bases and at J to 0 bases, leaving 2 bases not matched to a gene. The CDR3 runs 15 residues. CDR3 in DNA: TGTGCCAGCAGCTTCAGGGGGAGCTCCTACAATGAGCAGTTCTTC. Protein sequence: CASSFRGSSYNEQFF.

The chain carries TRBV6-5 and TRBJ1-1, with D maybe TRBD1 (6 bases). There are 12 residues in the CDR3. The germline CDR1 and CDR2 sequences are MNHEY and SVGAGI. V lost 6 bases and J 3 bases, leaving 8 bases between the germline ends. The CDR3 is CASRGGHTEAFF. The CDR3 bases are TGTGCCAGCAGGGGGGGGCACACTGAAGCTTTCTTT.